This T cell receptor (beta chain) was captured by sequencing in a study of OX40 agonist ivuxolimab in advanced cancers. Some background on the complete study: Ivuxolimab was a fully human IgG2 agonistic monoclonal antibody targeting the costimulatory receptor OX40 (CD134). Intravenous ivuxolimab was administered to patients every 2 weeks at six dose levels: 0.01, 0.1, 0.3, 1.5, 3 and 10 mg/kg. Of the roughly 50 dose-escalation patients, hepatocellular carcinoma was present in around 20, melanoma in roughly 15, renal cell carcinoma in 9 and head and neck cancer in 9. A male proportion of 75% to 85% and a mean age of 60 years, ranging from roughly 20 to 80, were recorded for the dose-escalation cohort. Patients were allowed to have had prior anti-PD-1, anti-PD-L1 or anti-CTLA-4 therapy, and around 40% of the dose-escalation patients had previously received checkpoint inhibitors. Three dose-escalation patients achieved partial responses, one with hepatocellular carcinoma and two with cutaneous melanoma. The purpose of peripheral TCRbeta sequencing was to test whether ivuxolimab changed TCR sequence diversity and led to clonal T-cell expansion. The paper describes the monotherapy dose-escalation part (N of about 57 patients) of the phase I trial of ivuxolimab.

On this clone: Its antigen remains unidentified. No per-base quality is available; no much larger clone lies one base away.

The CDR3 measures 14 amino acids from cysteine to phenylalanine. Just CDR3 DNA is preserved here, 42 bases in frame from base 1. Reading the germline V gene gives CDR1 SGHTA and CDR2 FQGNSA. A distance of 14 bases separates the germline ends of V and J, which lose 4 bases and 5 bases respectively. Genomic DNA was extracted from sorted cells for sequencing of the TCRbeta CDR3 region. The immunoSEQ Assay was used to sequence the TCRbeta CDR3 regions. TCRdb retrieved this table from immuneACCESS and kept in-frame rearrangements only. Not all clones are present; in checked studies, unresolved V genes account for under half, and no reason is known for the remainder. In all, the sample holds tens of thousands of clones, and about 83% of those were seen once. Together, the top ten hold about 0.65% of the sample. Patients with a history of autoimmune disease or receiving systemic immunosuppression were excluded from the trial. Peripheral blood for TCR sequencing was collected from all dose cohorts at baseline, on cycle 4 day 1, and on cycle 7 day 1. The samples were drawn from a first-in-human, open-label, multicenter phase I dose-escalation trial of ivuxolimab. Adults with locally advanced or metastatic melanoma, renal cell carcinoma, hepatocellular carcinoma or head and neck squamous cell carcinoma were enrolled in the trial. Before TCR sequencing, CD4+ and CD8+ T cells were separately sorted from peripheral blood.

What the work shows at the level of the full study, not this receptor alone: On average, CD8+ T cells showed more expanded clones than CD4+ T cells after ivuxolimab. Low levels of normalized T-cell clonal expansion were also shown by some nonresponding patients. The antigen specificity of the clonally expanded peripheral T cells was not determined. At doses of 0.1 to 3.0 mg/kg, clonal expansion of both CD4+ and CD8+ blood T cells was observed from baseline to week 6. In the 0.1-3.0 mg/kg groups, partial responders had among the lowest normalized peripheral clonal expansion, particularly in CD8+ T cells.

Recombination linked TRBV7-2 to TRBJ1-2; no confident D gene assignment can be made. Sample: CD4+ or CD8+ T cells sorted from blood, taken in a trial of the OX40 agonist ivuxolimab. This clonotype originated in an adult with an advanced solid tumor such as melanoma, head and neck, liver or kidney cancer. The nucleotide sequence reads TGTGCCAGCAGCTACAATGACGGCCCATATGGCTACACCTTC. It translates to CASSYNDGPYGYTF.